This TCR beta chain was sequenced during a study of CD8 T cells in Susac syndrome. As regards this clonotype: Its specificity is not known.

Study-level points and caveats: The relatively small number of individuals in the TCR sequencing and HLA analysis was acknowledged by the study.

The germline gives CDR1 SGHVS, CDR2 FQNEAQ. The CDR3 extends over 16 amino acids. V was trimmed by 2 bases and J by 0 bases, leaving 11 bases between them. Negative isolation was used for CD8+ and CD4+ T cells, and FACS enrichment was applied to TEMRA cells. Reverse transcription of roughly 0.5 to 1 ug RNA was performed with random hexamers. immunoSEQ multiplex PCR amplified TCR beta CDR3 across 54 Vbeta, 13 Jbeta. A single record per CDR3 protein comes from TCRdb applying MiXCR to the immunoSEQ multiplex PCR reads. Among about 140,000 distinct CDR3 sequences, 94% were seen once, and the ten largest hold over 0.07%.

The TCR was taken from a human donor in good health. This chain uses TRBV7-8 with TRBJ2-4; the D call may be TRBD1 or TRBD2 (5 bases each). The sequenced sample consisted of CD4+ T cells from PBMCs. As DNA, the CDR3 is TGTGCCAGCAGCTTACGGGACGGAATAGCCAAAAACATTCAGTACTTC. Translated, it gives CASSLRDGIAKNIQYF.